Described below is a single T cell receptor (beta chain) sequence and its context. The antigen remains undetermined. A much larger clone lies one base from this, so it may be a read error. This CDR3 contains 14 residues. In germline, CDR1 is MNHGY, CDR2 SVAAGI. It was RNA transcripts that yielded the amplified TCR beta CDR3 regions. The TCR CDR3 first-round RT-PCR relied on the HTBI primer set. One entry per CDR3 protein results from TCRdb running MiXCR on the multiplex PCR reads. In the table there are approximately 640,000 distinct CDR3 sequences, 15% to 20% of which are singletons. Subjects aged 18 to 65 presented with newly diagnosed hyperthyroidism of less than 2 months' duration. Any patient presenting with uncontrolled infection, other autoimmune disease, pregnancy or lactation was left out. These data are taken from a study of T cells in Graves' hyperthyroidism and ophthalmopathy. General study results and limits: Most thyroid clonotypes expanded above 0.001 were also detected in blood. A model of 13 V-J features distinguished ophthalmopathy from stable hyperthyroidism.

This clonotype originated in a woman aged 25 to 45 with Graves' hyperthyroidism. Sequenced material: blood. J is TRBJ1-1 and V is TRBV6-9; D call uncertain. CDR3: CASSYATVNTEASF. The CDR3 DNA is TGTGCCAGCAGCTACGCGACGGTGAACACTGAAGCTTCCTTT.